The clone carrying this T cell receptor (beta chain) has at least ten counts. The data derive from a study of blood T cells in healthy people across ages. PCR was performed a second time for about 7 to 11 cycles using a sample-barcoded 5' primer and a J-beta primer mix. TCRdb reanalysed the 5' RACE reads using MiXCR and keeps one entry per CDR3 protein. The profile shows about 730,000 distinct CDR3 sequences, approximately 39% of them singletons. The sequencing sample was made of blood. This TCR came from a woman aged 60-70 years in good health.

CDR3 sequence reads: CSETSALGTDTQYF. CDR3 DNA sequence: TGCAGCGAAACTAGCGCATTGGGCACAGATACGCAGTATTTT. V and J are TRBV29-1 and TRBJ2-3, with 7 positions matching TRBD2. The CDR3 totals 14 residues. CDR1 and CDR2 from the germline V gene are SQVTM and ANQGSEA. V lost 7 bases, J lost 1 base, and 8 bases stayed unmatched.